Shown below are 3 T cell receptor beta chains from a single sample sequenced in a study of blood T cell repertoires in COVID-19. Profiled with immunoSEQ multiplex PCR; TCRdb holds only in-frame clones, not every one. The data show approximately 94,000 clones, with about 77% seen just once and about 12% held by the top ten. The sequenced sample consisted of peripheral blood. These receptors were collected from a woman in her sixties or seventies with acute or convalescent COVID-19.

This chain joins TRBV4-1 and TRBJ2-5; TRBD2 matches at 8 bases. The germline V gene has CDR1 MGHRA and CDR2 YSYEKL. After removal of 2 bases from V and 10 bases from J, the junction contained 15 bases not matched to a gene. The CDR3 is 16 residues long. The CDR3 bases are TGCGCCAGCAGCCAACCCAGCGGGGGCCCCGGAGGGGACCAGTACTTC. Translating it yields CASSQPSGGPGGDQYF.

This clone was seen just once. The chain has TRBV12-3 or TRBV12-4 and TRBJ2-7, with no clear D. V was trimmed by 5 bases and J by 3 bases, leaving 8 bases between them. This CDR3 region has 12 residues. The CDR3 is CASSPYNYEQYF. CDR3 bases: TGTGCCAGCAGTCCTTACAACTACGAGCAGTACTTC.

This clone was picked up one time. V is TRBV11-2 and J is TRBJ1-1, with D possibly matching TRBD1 (6 bases). The germline V and J ends were trimmed by 1 base and 5 bases, with 11 bases remaining between them. The CDR3 is made up of 14 amino acids. Germline CDR1 reads SGHAT; CDR2 reads FQNNGV. This chain's CDR3 is CASSLVAGETEAFF. The CDR3 DNA reads TGTGCCAGCAGCTTAGTCGCAGGGGAGACTGAAGCTTTCTTT.